Following are 7 T cell receptor beta chains from one sample sequenced in a study of post-analysis software for immune sequencing data. No antigen has been identified for these receptors. General study findings and limits: Comparison of patients with controls showed five TRBV segments more frequent in patients, TRBV5-6, TRBV5-1 and TRBV20-1 among them.

Presence of unique molecular identifiers characterized the TCR beta cDNA libraries. One entry per CDR3 protein results from TCRdb running MiXCR on the PCR reads. The repertoire includes 700,000 to 800,000 distinct CDR3 sequences, roughly 30% of them detected once, and 0.56% sits in the top ten. The sequenced sample was blood. These receptors were obtained from a girl aged 5-17 years with multiple sclerosis.

This clonotype was seen repeatedly, ten times or more. This chain's CDR3 is CSVRLARHNEQFF. Written as DNA, the CDR3 is TGCAGCGTAAGACTAGCCAGGCACAATGAGCAGTTCTTC. The chain joins TRBV29-1 to TRBJ2-1; 7 nucleotides align to TRBD2. J lost 5 bases, V lost 6 bases, and 7 bases had no gene match. Germline CDR1 and CDR2: SQVTM and ANQGSEA. The CDR3 consists of 13 residues.

The chain combines TRBV3-1 with TRBJ1-2; unclear D gene. The germline gives CDR1 LGHDT, CDR2 YNNKEL (reference sequence). This CDR3 has 15 residues. V gave up 1 base and J gave up 5 bases, with 14 bases separating them. The CDR3 DNA reads as TGTGCCAGCAGCCAAGGATCCGGTTTTGGGTATGGCTACACCTTC. Translating gives CASSQGSGFGYGYTF.

This chain connects TRBV20-1 to TRBJ1-5, with TRBD1 as a possible D gene (5 bases). V was cut by 6 bases and J by 4 bases, with 22 bases left in between. CDR3 length: 16 residues. Germline-derived CDR1 and CDR2 are DFQATT and SNEGSKA (reference sequence). The CDR3 reads CSARLAGQGPNQPQHF. DNA of the CDR3: TGCAGTGCGCGCCTCGCGGGGCAGGGACCTAATCAGCCCCAGCATTTT.

CDR3 DNA sequence: TGTGCCAGCAGCGGACGGACGGGGAGGGCTAATGAAAAACTGTTTTTT. Residues: CASSGRTGRANEKLFF. This chain joins TRBV9 and TRBJ1-4; no definite D call. The CDR3 extends over 16 amino acids. V lost 3 bases and J lost 3, with 15 bases in between. Per germline, CDR1 SGDLS and CDR2 YYNGEE.

The J gene is TRBJ2-3, the V gene TRBV6-1, with TRBD2 as a possible D gene (5 bases). There are 15 residues in the CDR3. V lost 6 bases to trimming and J lost 0 bases, with 13 bases between them. The V gene's germline CDR1 is MNHNS and CDR2 SASEGT. The CDR3 here is CASRDSAVSTDTQYF. The CDR3, as DNA: TGTGCCAGCAGAGACTCAGCGGTCAGCACAGATACGCAGTATTTT.

The chain combines TRBV4-3 with TRBJ2-3, with D uncertain. Per germline, CDR1 LGHNA and CDR2 YSLEER. V was shortened by 4 bases and J by 6 bases, with 14 bases between the two germline ends. This CDR3 is built from 14 residues. The chain's CDR3 is CASSLEKFRDTQYF. The CDR3 DNA sequence: TGCGCCAGCAGCCTAGAAAAGTTTAGGGATACGCAGTATTTT.

The rearrangement joins TRBV10-3 to TRBJ1-2, with 11 bases that match TRBD1. Germline loops: CDR1 ENHRY, CDR2 SYGVKD. V shed 9 bases and J 4 bases; nucleotides not matched to a gene: 7. The CDR3 is 14 amino acids. CDR3 coding DNA: TGTGCCATTTCCGGGACAGGGGGAGGCTATGGCTACACCTTC. Encoded protein: CAISGTGGGYGYTF.